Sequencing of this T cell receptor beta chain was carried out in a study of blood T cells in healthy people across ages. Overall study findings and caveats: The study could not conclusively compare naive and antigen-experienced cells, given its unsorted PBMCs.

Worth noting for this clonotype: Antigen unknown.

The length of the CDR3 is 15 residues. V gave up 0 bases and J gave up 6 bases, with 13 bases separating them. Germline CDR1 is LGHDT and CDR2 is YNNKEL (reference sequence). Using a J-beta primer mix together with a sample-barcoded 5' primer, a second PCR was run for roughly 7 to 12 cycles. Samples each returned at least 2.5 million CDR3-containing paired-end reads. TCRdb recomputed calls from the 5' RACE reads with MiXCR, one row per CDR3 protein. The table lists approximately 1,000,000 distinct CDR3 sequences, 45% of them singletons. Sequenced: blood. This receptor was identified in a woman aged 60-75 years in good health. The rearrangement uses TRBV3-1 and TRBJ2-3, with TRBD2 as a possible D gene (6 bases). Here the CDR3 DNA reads TGTGCCAGCAGCCAAGATCTGGGAGGTTGGGATACGCAGTATTTT. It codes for CASSQDLGGWDTQYF.